One and the same sample provided the 16 T cell receptor beta chains below, sequenced in a study of CD8+CD57+ T cells in acquired aplastic anemia. TCR beta VDJ combinations and CDR3 sequences were profiled from genomic DNA. TCRdb re-analysed the reads in MiXCR, keeping a single row per CDR3 protein. Counted here are hundreds of thousands of distinct CDR3 sequences, around 68% occurring once; the ten biggest clones make up 4%. The source material was sorted CD4+, CD8+, or CD8+CD57+ T cells (not recorded which) from PBMCs. Receptor source: a human donor in good health, serving as a control.

This clonotype was detected many times. The rearrangement links TRBV3-1 to TRBJ2-7; tentative D call: TRBD1 (6 bases). Germline lookup yields CDR1 LGHDT and CDR2 YNNKEL (reference sequence). Trimming took off 1 base at V and 4 bases at J, with 11 bases between the two ends. CDR3 length equals 14 residues. This chain's CDR3 is CASSQGGQGYEQYF. In nucleotides, the CDR3 is TGTGCCAGCAGCCAAGGGGGACAAGGTTACGAGCAGTACTTC.

This clonotype was found once. The V and J genes are TRBV12-3 or TRBV12-4 and TRBJ1-2; possibly TRBD1 for D (6 bases). CDR3 length: 14 residues. Trimming pared 5 bases from V and 6 bases from J, leaving 16 bases between. The CDR3, as DNA: TGTGCCAGCAGTGATGACAGGACCTGGGATGGCTACACCTTC. Encoded protein: CASSDDRTWDGYTF.

The CDR3 region is CASSFLLSTEAFF. CDR3 DNA sequence: TGCGCCAGCAGCTTTTTATTGAGCACTGAAGCTTTCTTT. The rearrangement links TRBV5-1 to TRBJ1-1; D gene ambiguous. V was shortened by 2 bases and J by 4 bases, with 9 bases between the two germline ends. Germline V lookup: CDR1 SGHRS, CDR2 YFSETQ. The CDR3 has 13 amino acids.

J is TRBJ2-7 and V is TRBV20-1, with 10 bases fitting TRBD2. There are 13 residues in the CDR3. The trim removed 5 bases at V and 2 bases at J, leaving 3 bases unmatched. Germline V gives CDR1 DFQATT, CDR2 SNEGSKA (reference sequence). The CDR3 region has the DNA TGCAGTGCTCCTAGCGGGGGAACCTACGAGCAGTACTTC. Translating gives CSAPSGGTYEQYF.

This clonotype was detected ten times or more. The V gene is TRBV5-6, the J gene TRBJ1-2, with TRBD1 identical over 10 bases. Germline V CDR1 and CDR2: SGHDT, YYEEEE. V lost 4 bases and J lost 8; bases outside the gene matches: 2. CDR3 length: 12 amino acids. CDR3 DNA sequence: TGTGCCAGCAGCGACAGGGGGCGAGGCTACACCTTC. It is translated as CASSDRGRGYTF.

The genes are TRBV9 and TRBJ2-5; 8 nucleotides match TRBD2. The length of the CDR3 is 12 residues. The germline gives CDR1 SGDLS, CDR2 YYNGEE. CDR3 coding DNA: TGTGGGGTAGCGGGGCTTCAAGAGACCCAGTACTTC. Translation: CGVAGLQETQYF.

This clonotype has just one count. The chain combines TRBV5-1 with TRBJ1-4, with 10 bases that match TRBD1. CDR1 and CDR2 from the germline V gene are SGHRS and YFSETQ. V gave up 7 bases and J gave up 10 bases; unmatched junction bases: 13. The CDR3 has 15 residues. CDR3 sequence (DNA): TGCGCCAGCGGCACCTCCGGGACAGGGGACGGAAAACTGTTTTTT. Translated, it gives CASGTSGTGDGKLFF.

V gene TRBV12-5 combines with J gene TRBJ2-1, with TRBD2 matching 10 bases. Germline values: CDR1 LGHNT, CDR2 FRNRAP. The CDR3 runs to 14 residues. V was clipped by 3 bases and J by 9 bases; unmatched bases: 5. CDR3 sequence (DNA): TGTGCTAGTGGTTTAGCGGGGGGGCCGGGTGAGCAGTTCTTC. Translated, it gives CASGLAGGPGEQFF.

The chain carries TRBV20-1 and TRBJ2-7; D gene unclear. The CDR3 is 13 residues long. Per germline, CDR1 DFQATT and CDR2 SNEGSKA (reference sequence). Trimming removed 5 bases from V and 8 bases from J, with 19 bases in between. CDR3 loop: CSAYEPGYEQQYF. Written as DNA, the CDR3 is TGCAGTGCTTACGAACCAGGCTACGAGCAGCAGTACTTC.

In this sample, this clonotype turned up a few times. The genes are TRBV19 and TRBJ1-2, with D possibly matching TRBD1 (5 bases). There are 14 residues in the CDR3. Per the germline V gene, CDR1 is LNHDA and CDR2 is SQIVND (reference sequence). Trimming stripped 2 bases from V and 7 bases from J, with 14 bases between. The CDR3 loop reads CASSIQGSNGGYTF. CDR3 sequence (DNA): TGTGCCAGTAGTATACAGGGATCAAATGGTGGCTACACCTTC.

In the case of this clonotype: One base away lies a much larger clone, so this may be a sequencing read error. Here the CDR3 omits its conserved ending phenylalanine or tryptophan, so a read error is the likely source. The chain combines TRBV3-1 with TRBJ2-5, with D perhaps matching TRBD1 (5 bases). With 0 bases removed from V and 4 bases from J, the gap between germline ends came to 9 bases. CDR1 and CDR2 from the germline V gene are LGHDT and YNNKEL (reference sequence). The CDR3 consists of 14 residues. The CDR3 loop reads CASSQDGAVETQYY. CDR3 sequence (DNA): TGTGCCAGCAGCCAAGATGGGGCCGTAGAGACCCAGTACTAC.

The chain uses TRBV9 and TRBJ2-3, with unresolved D. The germline gives CDR1 SGDLS, CDR2 YYNGEE. The CDR3 is 14 amino acids. The V end lost 2 bases, the J end lost 4 bases, and 11 bases lay between the germline ends. The CDR3 sequence: CASSVDDRPDTQYF. CDR3 sequence (DNA): TGTGCCAGCAGCGTGGACGACCGCCCAGATACGCAGTATTTT.

Ten or more counts support this clonotype. This chain joins TRBV25-1 and TRBJ2-7; 7 bases line up with TRBD1. The CDR3 extends over 14 amino acids. CDR1 is MGHDK, CDR2 SYGVNS, per germline. V lost 3 bases, J lost 2 bases, and 4 bases stayed unmatched. Written as DNA, the CDR3 is TGTGCCAGCAGTGACCCGGGACAGACCTACGAGCAGTACTTC. Amino acid sequence: CASSDPGQTYEQYF.

The chain uses TRBV19 and TRBJ1-5, with D unresolved. This CDR3 is built from 13 residues. V was trimmed by 7 bases and J by 3 bases, leaving 10 bases between them. CDR1 is LNHDA, CDR2 SQIVND, per germline (reference sequence). The CDR3 sequence: CASTTATNQPQHF. As DNA, the CDR3 is TGTGCCAGTACGACCGCTACCAATCAGCCCCAGCATTTT.

The V call is TRBV7-6, the J call TRBJ1-2, with D uncertain. In germline, CDR1 is SGHVS, CDR2 FNYEAQ. This CDR3 is built from 15 residues. V gave up 2 bases and J gave up 13 bases, with 23 bases separating them. Here the CDR3 reads CASSLRVANTEAFTF. In nucleotides, the CDR3 is TGTGCCAGCAGCTTAAGGGTGGCGAACACTGAAGCTTTCACCTTC.

In this sample, this clonotype turned up many times. V and J are TRBV12-3 or TRBV12-4 and TRBJ1-2; TRBD1 aligns across 7 bases. The CDR3 has 12 residues. The junction had 7 bases not matched to a gene; V was cut back by 7 bases and J by 8 bases. The CDR3 sequence: CASTPWGQGYTF. For the CDR3, the DNA is TGTGCCAGCACCCCTTGGGGACAGGGCTACACCTTC.